This T cell receptor (beta chain) was captured by sequencing in a study of CD8+ T cells in alopecia areata. Study-wide results and limits: Lesional scalp displayed greater clonality than normal scalp, most notably in alopecia totalis/universalis. Throughout tofacitinib, many expanded lesional clones continued to persist in scalp and blood.

The treatment is: oral pan-JAK inhibitor, 5-10 mg twice daily. It was from PBMCs that CD4+ and CD8+ T cells were sorted. RNA, once extracted, was reverse transcribed into cDNA for use as the sequencing template. Sequencing used immunoSEQ multiplex PCR; TCRdb keeps in-frame clones, though not all of them. The sample contains about 210,000 clones, about 64% of which appear only once. V lost 5 bases, J lost 10 bases, and 9 bases lay in between. Germline CDR1 and CDR2: SNHLY and FYNNEI. This CDR3 region has 11 residues. This clone was recorded once. Its cognate antigen is unknown. The sample in question was CD4+ T cells sorted from blood, obtained at week 4, from a patient treated with tofacitinib. The sequence came from a human donor with alopecia areata. The chain employs TRBV2 and TRBJ2-1; D remains unclear. CDR3 coding DNA: TGTGCCAGCAGTAACCTTGGGGAGCAGTTCTTC. Encoded protein: CASSNLGEQFF.